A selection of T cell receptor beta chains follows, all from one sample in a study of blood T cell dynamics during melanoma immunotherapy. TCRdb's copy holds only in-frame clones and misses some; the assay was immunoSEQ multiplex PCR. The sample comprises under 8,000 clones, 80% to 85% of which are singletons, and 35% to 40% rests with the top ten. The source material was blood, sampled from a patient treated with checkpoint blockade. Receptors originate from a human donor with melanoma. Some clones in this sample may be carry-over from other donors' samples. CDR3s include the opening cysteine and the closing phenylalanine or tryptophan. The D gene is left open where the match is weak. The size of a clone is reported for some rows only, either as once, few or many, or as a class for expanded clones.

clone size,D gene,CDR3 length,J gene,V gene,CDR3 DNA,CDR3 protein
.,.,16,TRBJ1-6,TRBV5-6,TGTGCCAGCAGCTTTGTACCCTCCCGTAATTGGTCACCCCTCCACTTT,CASSFVPSRNWSPLHF
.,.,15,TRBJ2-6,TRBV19,TGTGCCAGTAGTCCGGGGGGCGCTGGGGCCAACGTCCTGACTTTC,CASSPGGAGANVLTF
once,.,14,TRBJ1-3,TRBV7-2,TGTGCCAGCGGGGCAACAGTCTCTGGAAACACCATATATTTT,CASGATVSGNTIYF
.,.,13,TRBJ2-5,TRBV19,TGTGCCAGTACCATGGTAGGGGGGGAGACCCAGTACTTC,CASTMVGGETQYF
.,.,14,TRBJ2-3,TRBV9,TGTGCCAGCAGCGGAGCCGGGACTGGAGATACGCAGTATTTT,CASSGAGTGDTQYF
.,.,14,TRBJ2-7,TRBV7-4,TGTGCCAGCAGCTTAGGCTCATACTCCTACGAGCAGTACTTC,CASSLGSYSYEQYF
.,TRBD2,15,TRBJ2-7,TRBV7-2,TGTGCCAGCAGCTACGTAGCGGGGAACTCCTACGAGCAGTACTTC,CASSYVAGNSYEQYF
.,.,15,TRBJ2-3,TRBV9,TGTGCCAGCAGCGTAAATCCGGGGAGCACAGATACGCAGTATTTT,CASSVNPGSTDTQYF
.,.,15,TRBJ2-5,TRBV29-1,TGCAGCGTTGATGAAGGGGCCGAGGGCAAGGAGACCCAGTACTTC,CSVDEGAEGKETQYF
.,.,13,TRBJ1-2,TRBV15,TGTGCCACCAGCAGCGAGGGGAGAGGTGGCTACACCTTC,CATSSEGRGGYTF
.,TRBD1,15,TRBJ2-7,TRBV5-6,TGTGCCAGCAGCTTGGAGGACAGGGAAGGCCCCGAGCAGTACTTC,CASSLEDREGPEQYF
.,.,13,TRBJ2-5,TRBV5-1,TGCGCCAGCAGCTTGGGGGATTCAGAGACCCAGTACTTC,CASSLGDSETQYF
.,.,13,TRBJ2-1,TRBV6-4,TGTGCCAGCAGTGAGTTACCTTACAATGAGCAGTTCTTC,CASSELPYNEQFF
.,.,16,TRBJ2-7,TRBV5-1,TGCGCCAGCAGCTTTGAGGGAACGGCTATTCCCTACGAGCAGTACTTC,CASSFEGTAIPYEQYF
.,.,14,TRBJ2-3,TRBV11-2,TGTGCCAGCAGCTTAGCGGGGGACACAGATACGCAGTATTTT,CASSLAGDTDTQYF
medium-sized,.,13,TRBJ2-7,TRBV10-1,TGCGCCAGCAGTGACTCCGGGTCCAACGAGCAGTACTTC,CASSDSGSNEQYF
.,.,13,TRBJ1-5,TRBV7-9,TGTGCCAGCAGCTTAACTGAGAATCAGCCCCAGCATTTT,CASSLTENQPQHF
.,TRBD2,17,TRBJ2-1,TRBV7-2,TGTGCCAGCAGCTACCTAAGTGGCGGGAGGTCCCACAATGAGCAGTTCTTC,CASSYLSGGRSHNEQFF
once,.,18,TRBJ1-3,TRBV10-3,TGTGCCATCAGTGAGTCTTACGTGAGAACAGGGCCTGGAAACACCATATATTTT,CAISESYVRTGPGNTIYF
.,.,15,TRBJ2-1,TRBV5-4,TGTGCCAGCAGCTTGAACACTGGCTCATACAATGAGCAGTTCTTC,CASSLNTGSYNEQFF
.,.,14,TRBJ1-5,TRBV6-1,TGTGCCAGCAGGGACATTTATAGCAATCAGCCCCAGCATTTT,CASRDIYSNQPQHF
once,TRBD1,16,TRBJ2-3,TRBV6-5,TGTGCCAGCAGTTACTCCCCAAGACAGGGGACAGATACGCAGTATTTT,CASSYSPRQGTDTQYF
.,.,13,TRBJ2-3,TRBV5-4,TGTGCCAGCAGCATCAGGGCCACAGATACGCAGTATTTT,CASSIRATDTQYF
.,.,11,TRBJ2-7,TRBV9,TGTGCCAGGTCGGGGGCCAACGAGCAGTACTTC,CARSGANEQYF
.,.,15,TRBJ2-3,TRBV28,TGTGCCAGCGGCCGCCCTTACACTAGCACAGATACGCAGTATTTT,CASGRPYTSTDTQYF
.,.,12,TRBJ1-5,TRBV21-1,TGTGCCAGCAGCAAACCCCAAGAGCCCCAGCATTTT,CASSKPQEPQHF
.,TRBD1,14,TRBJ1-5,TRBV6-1,TGTGCCAGCAGTAAGGACAGGGACGGGCAGCCCCAGCATTTT,CASSKDRDGQPQHF
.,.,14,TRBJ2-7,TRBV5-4,TGTGCCAGCAGCTGGAGGGACGGAGTCTACGAGCAGTACTTC,CASSWRDGVYEQYF
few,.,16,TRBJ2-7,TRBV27,TGTGCCAGCAGTTCACGCCTTGGGAAGCTTCCATACGAGCAGTACTTC,CASSSRLGKLPYEQYF
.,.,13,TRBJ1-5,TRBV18,TGTGCCAGCTCACCGGCCCTGAAGGAGCCCCAGCATTTT,CASSPALKEPQHF
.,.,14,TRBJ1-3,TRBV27,TGTGCCAGCAGCCCTCAGGACCGTGGAAACACCATATATTTT,CASSPQDRGNTIYF
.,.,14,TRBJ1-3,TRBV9,TGTGCCAGCAGCTTCGGGAGCTCTGGAAACACCATATATTTT,CASSFGSSGNTIYF
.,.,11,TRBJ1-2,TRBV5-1,TGCGCCACCCAAGACAGCTATGGCTACACCTTC,CATQDSYGYTF
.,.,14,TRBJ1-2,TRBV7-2,TGTGCCAGCAGTCCACAGGGCGATCTGAGTGGCTACACCTTC,CASSPQGDLSGYTF
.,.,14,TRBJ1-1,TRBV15,TGTGCCACCAGCATCCCGCAGGGTGACACTGAAGCTTTCTTT,CATSIPQGDTEAFF
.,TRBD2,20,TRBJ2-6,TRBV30,TGTGCCTGGGGTACAGGGGCTCTCCTAGCGGGGGACTCTGGGGCCAACGTCCTGACTTTC,CAWGTGALLAGDSGANVLTF
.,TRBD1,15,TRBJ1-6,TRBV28,TGTGCCAGCAGTTTACGGGACAGGGGAAATTCACCCCTCCACTTT,CASSLRDRGNSPLHF
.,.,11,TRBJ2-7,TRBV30,TGTGCCTGGAGTAATCGCCACGAGCAGTACTTC,CAWSNRHEQYF
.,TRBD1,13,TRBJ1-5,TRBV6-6,TGTGCCAGCAGTTTGGGACAGCTTCAGCCCCAGCATTTT,CASSLGQLQPQHF
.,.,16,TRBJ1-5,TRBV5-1,TGCGCCAGCAGCTTGGGAGGTGGGGCCAGCAATCAGCCCCAGCATTTT,CASSLGGGASNQPQHF
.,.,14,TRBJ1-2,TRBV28,TGTGCCAGCAAGTTTGCAGGGGCAGGGTATGGCTACACCTTC,CASKFAGAGYGYTF
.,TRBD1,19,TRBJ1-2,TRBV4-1,TGCGCCAGCAGCCAAGATGTGGGACAGGGGTTCACGCTAAGCTATGGCTACACCTTC,CASSQDVGQGFTLSYGYTF
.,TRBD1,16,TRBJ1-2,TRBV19,TGTGCCAGTAGTGCCTCCCCCTCAGGGGGAGTTGGTGGCTACACCTTC,CASSASPSGGVGGYTF
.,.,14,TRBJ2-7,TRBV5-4,TGTGCCAGCAGCTGGAGGGACGGAGTCTACGAGCAGTACTTC,CASSWRDGVYEQYF
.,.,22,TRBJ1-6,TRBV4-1,TGCGCCAGCAGCCAAGAGATTCCAGGACGGATAGATCAAGGCTCCTATAATTCACCCCTCCACTTT,CASSQEIPGRIDQGSYNSPLHF
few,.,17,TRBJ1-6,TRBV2,TGTGCCAGCAGAGGAGGCGCGGGGGGACATCGAGGCTCACCCCTCCACTTT,CASRGGAGGHRGSPLHF
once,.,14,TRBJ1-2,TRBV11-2,TGTGCCAGCAGTCCACAGGGCGATCTGAGTGGCTACACCTTC,CASSPQGDLSGYTF
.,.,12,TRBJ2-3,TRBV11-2,TGTGCCAGCAGCCCAACTCCAGATACGCAGTATTTT,CASSPTPDTQYF
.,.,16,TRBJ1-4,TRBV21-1,TGTGCCAGCAGCACCCGGGGGGGGAAAACTAATGAAAAACTGTTTTTT,CASSTRGGKTNEKLFF
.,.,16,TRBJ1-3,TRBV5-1,TGCGCCAGCAGCTTGGCGGGTCCGGTCCGAGGAAACACCATATATTTT,CASSLAGPVRGNTIYF
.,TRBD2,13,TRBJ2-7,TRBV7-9,TGTGCCAGCAGCTCGACTAGCGGGAGCGAGCAGTACTTC,CASSSTSGSEQYF
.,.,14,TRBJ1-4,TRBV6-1,TGTGCCAGCAGTGATGGAACAGGGTACGAAAAACTGTTTTTT,CASSDGTGYEKLFF
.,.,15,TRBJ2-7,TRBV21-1,TGTGCCAGCAGCAAAGCCGACAGATTTAACTACGAGCAGTACTTC,CASSKADRFNYEQYF
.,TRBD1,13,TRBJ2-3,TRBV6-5,TGTGCCAGCAGACCGACAGGGGTGGATACGCAGTATTTT,CASRPTGVDTQYF